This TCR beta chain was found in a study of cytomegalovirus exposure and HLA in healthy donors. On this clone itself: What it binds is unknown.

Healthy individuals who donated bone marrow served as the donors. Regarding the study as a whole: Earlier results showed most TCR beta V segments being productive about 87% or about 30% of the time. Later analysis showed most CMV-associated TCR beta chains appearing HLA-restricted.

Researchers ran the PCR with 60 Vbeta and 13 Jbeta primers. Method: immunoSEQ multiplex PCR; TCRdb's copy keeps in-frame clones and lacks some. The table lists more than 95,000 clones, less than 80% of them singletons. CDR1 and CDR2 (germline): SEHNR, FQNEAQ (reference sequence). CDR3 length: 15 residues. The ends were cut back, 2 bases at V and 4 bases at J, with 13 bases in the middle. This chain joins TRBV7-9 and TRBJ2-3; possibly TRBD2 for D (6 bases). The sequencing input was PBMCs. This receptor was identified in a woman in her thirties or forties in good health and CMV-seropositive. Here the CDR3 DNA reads TGTGCCAGCAGCTTAATAACGCAGCGGGCAGATACGCAGTATTTT. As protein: CASSLITQRADTQYF.